Shown below are 5 T cell receptor beta chains from a single sample sequenced in a study of blood T cell repertoires in COVID-19. Using immunoSEQ multiplex PCR, the repertoire was profiled, and TCRdb retains in-frame clones only, with some absent. The sample records about 300,000 clones, roughly 90% being singletons. Sequenced sample: peripheral blood. Every receptor here comes from a woman aged 25-40 years with COVID-19, enrolled during active disease.

The chain carries TRBV9 and TRBJ2-1, with D maybe TRBD2 (5 bases). This CDR3 spans 15 amino acids. Germline V gene data show CDR1 as SGDLS and CDR2 as YYNGEE. The V end lost 0 bases, the J end lost 7 bases, and 14 bases lay between the germline ends. Here the CDR3 DNA reads TGTGCCAGCAGCGTAGAGGGAGATGCGAGGAATGAGCAGTTCTTC. It encodes CASSVEGDARNEQFF.

The V and J genes are TRBV5-4 and TRBJ2-5; 13 nucleotides line up with TRBD2. There are 17 residues in the CDR3. Trimming at V came to 1 base and at J to 4 bases, leaving 7 bases not matched to a gene. From germline, CDR1 is SGHNT and CDR2 YYREEE (reference sequence). The CDR3 sequence: CASSLTKLAGGLETQYF. The CDR3 DNA follows: TGTGCCAGCAGCTTGACGAAACTAGCGGGGGGGCTAGAGACCCAGTACTTC.

The V call is TRBV5-1, the J call TRBJ2-1; D is unresolved. The CDR3 consists of 12 residues. V shed 2 bases and J shed 4 bases, with 4 bases lying between them. Germline lookup yields CDR1 SGHRS and CDR2 YFSETQ. The CDR3 region has the DNA TGCGCCAGCAGCTTTTCATACAATGAGCAGTTCTTC. Residues: CASSFSYNEQFF.

This chain connects TRBV19 to TRBJ2-2; possible D gene TRBD2, 5 bases. The CDR3 spans 13 residues. Germline CDR1 reads LNHDA; CDR2 reads SQIVND (reference sequence). V was pared by 11 bases and J by 7 bases, with 17 bases between. CDR3 loop: CAGSGILFGELFF. CDR3 nucleotides: TGTGCCGGCTCCGGGATATTGTTCGGGGAGCTGTTTTTT.

The J gene is TRBJ1-5, the V gene TRBV3-1 (or the pseudogene TRBV3-2); no clear D. The CDR3 consists of 14 residues. CDR1 is LGHDT, CDR2 YNNKEL, per germline (reference sequence). Trimming cost V 4 bases and J 4 bases, with 11 bases left between them. CDR3 loop: CASSPGLPNQPQHF. The CDR3, as DNA: TGTGCCAGCAGCCCAGGACTGCCTAATCAGCCCCAGCATTTT.